This record looks at one T cell receptor beta chain sequence and its context. The assay was immunoSEQ multiplex PCR, and TCRdb's table has in-frame clones only and misses some. In the table there are around 92,000 clones, almost 96% of which are singletons. The data belong to a study of technical replicates of blood from several donors. CDR1 is SGHRS and CDR2 is YFSETQ in the germline V gene. Trimming took off 4 bases at V and 3 bases at J, with 5 bases between the two ends. The CDR3 runs 12 residues. This chain uses TRBV5-1 with TRBJ1-3; no clear D. The receptor's source is a human donor in good health. Material: T cells isolated from PBMCs. The CDR3: CASSTDGNTIYF. The CDR3 DNA reads TGCGCCAGCAGCACTGATGGAAACACCATATATTTT. Complete variable domain (other parts from reference TRBV5-1 and TRBJ1-3): KAGVTQTPRYLIKTRGQQVTLSCSPISGHRSVSWYQQTPGQGLQFLFEYFSETQRNKGNFPGRFSGRQFSNSRSEMNVSTLELGDSALYLCASSTDGNTIYFGEGSWLTVV.